The 21 T cell receptor beta chains presented below share a single source sample, sequenced in a study of blood T cell repertoires in COVID-19. The assay was immunoSEQ multiplex PCR, and TCRdb's table has in-frame clones only and misses some. The table lists nearly 250,000 clones, approximately 84% of them singletons. The sequenced sample was peripheral blood. The receptors were sampled from a woman at least 80 years old with acute or convalescent COVID-19.

The chain joins TRBV7-9 to TRBJ2-3; the D gene is possibly TRBD2 (6 bases). The V gene's germline CDR1 is SEHNR and CDR2 FQNEAQ (reference sequence). This CDR3 comprises 12 residues. The V gene lost 3 bases and the J gene lost 10 bases, with 11 bases spanning the gap. The CDR3 protein is CASSLRGLSQYF. CDR3 bases: TGTGCCAGCAGCTTGCGGGGTCTTTCGCAGTATTTT. Full variable domain (rest looked up from reference TRBV7-9 and TRBJ2-3): DTGVSQNPRHKITKRGQNVTFRCDPISEHNRLYWYRQTLGQGPEFLTYFQNEAQLEKSRLLSDRFSAERPKGSFSTLEIQRTEQGDSAMYLCASSLRGLSQYFGPGTRLTVL.

This chain joins TRBV6-6 and TRBJ2-7; 9 nucleotides agree with TRBD1. Trimming cost V 6 bases and J 2 bases; bases outside gene matches: 5. Per the germline V gene, CDR1 is MNHNY and CDR2 is SVGAGI (reference sequence). This CDR3 is built from 14 residues. For the CDR3, the DNA is TGTGCCAGCAGATGGGACAGGGTAACCTACGAGCAGTACTTC. This codes for CASRWDRVTYEQYF.

V usage is TRBV7-2 and J usage is TRBJ2-5; possible D gene TRBD2, 6 bases. This CDR3 is 14 amino acids long. V lost 3 bases and J 5 bases, leaving 13 bases between the germline ends. Germline CDR1 SGHTA, CDR2 FQGNSA. The CDR3 reads CASSFPGGWETQYF. CDR3 sequence (DNA): TGTGCCAGCAGCTTCCCTGGGGGGTGGGAGACCCAGTACTTC.

The CDR3 here is CASSLGPDGRETQYF. The CDR3 DNA reads as TGTGCCAGCAGCTTGGGTCCCGACGGGAGGGAGACCCAGTACTTC. V gene TRBV5-4 combines with J gene TRBJ2-5, with 7 bases that match TRBD2. This CDR3 spans 15 amino acids. V lost 0 bases and J lost 5; bases outside the gene matches: 7. CDR1 and CDR2 from the germline V gene are SGHNT and YYREEE (reference sequence).

There are a few counts of this clone. The chain uses TRBV7-2 and TRBJ2-1; 9 bases align to TRBD2. The CDR3 is 13 amino acids. The germline CDR1 and CDR2 sequences are SGHTA and FQGNSA. Trimming removed 2 bases from V and 9 bases from J; junction bases left unmatched: 2. The CDR3 coding sequence is TGTGCCAGCAGCTTAAATAGCGGGGGTGAGCAGTTCTTC. Translated: CASSLNSGGEQFF.

The gene calls are TRBV10-3 and TRBJ2-7; maybe TRBD1 (5 bases). Germline V lookup: CDR1 ENHRY, CDR2 SYGVKD. The V end lost 11 bases, the J end lost 5 bases, and 22 bases lay between the germline ends. This CDR3 comprises 14 residues. For the CDR3, the DNA is TGTGCCGCCAGTACCGCGAGACAGAGCCACGAGCAGTACTTC. It translates to CAASTARQSHEQYF.

This clone was picked up a small number of times. The J gene is TRBJ2-1, the V gene TRBV7-9, with TRBD2 matching 12 bases. V lost 2 bases and J lost 9; bases outside the gene matches: 8. The CDR3 is 16 residues long. Germline V gene sequence: CDR1 SEHNR, CDR2 FQNEAQ (reference sequence). The CDR3 bases are TGTGCCAGCAGCTTAACTAGAGGACTAGCGGGACCTGAGCAGTTCTTC. Its translation: CASSLTRGLAGPEQFF.

The chain carries TRBV27 and TRBJ1-5, with D possibly matching TRBD1 (5 bases). The CDR3 has 17 amino acids. V lost 6 bases, J lost 6 bases, and 24 bases lay in between. Germline values: CDR1 MNHEY, CDR2 SMNVEV (reference sequence). In DNA, the CDR3 is TGTGCCAGCAGCCCCGGTTGGGGTCAGGGTTCTCTTCAGCCCCAGCATTTT. This encodes CASSPGWGQGSLQPQHF.

This clone was detected only a few times. The chain uses TRBV5-8 and TRBJ2-2, with TRBD1 as a possible D gene (5 bases). The germline V gene has CDR1 SGHTS and CDR2 YDEGEE. Trimming stripped 4 bases from V and 5 bases from J, with 12 bases between. The CDR3 runs 14 residues. CDR3 bases: TGTGCCAGCAGCCAGGGCCCGGGTACCGGGGAGCTGTTTTTT. It is translated as CASSQGPGTGELFF.

This clone came up once. The genes are TRBV29-1 and TRBJ2-1; the match to TRBD2 covers 11 bases. CDR1 and CDR2 (germline): SQVTM, ANQGSEA. V shed 4 bases and J 6 bases; nucleotides not matched to a gene: 11. The length of the CDR3 is 16 residues. The CDR3 region has the DNA TGCAGCGTTGCCGGGACTAGCGGTGCCCCGAGCAATGAGCAGTTCTTC. It specifies CSVAGTSGAPSNEQFF.

This chain uses TRBV28 with TRBJ2-7, with 14 nucleotides matching TRBD2. Per the germline V gene, CDR1 is MDHEN and CDR2 is SYDVKM. The trim removed 5 bases at V and 3 bases at J, leaving 15 bases unmatched. This CDR3 region has 19 residues. CDR3 sequence (DNA): TGTGCCAGCAGTCCCCGGGGACTAGCGGGAGCTCCGGGGGGCTACGAGCAGTACTTC. Translation: CASSPRGLAGAPGGYEQYF. The full variable domain, rest sourced from reference TRBV28 and TRBJ2-7, is DVKVTQSSRYLVKRTGEKVFLECVQDMDHENMFWYRQDPGLGLRLIYFSYDVKMKEKGDIPEGYSVSREKKERFSLILESASTNQTSMYLCASSPRGLAGAPGGYEQYFGPGTRLTVT.

The chain employs TRBV28 and TRBJ1-2; D not certain. Germline values: CDR1 MDHEN, CDR2 SYDVKM. This CDR3 is 13 amino acids long. V lost 8 bases and J lost 8, with 18 bases in between. The CDR3 bases are TGTGCCAGCTCCGTATACCACTCTCAAGGCTACACCTTC. The encoded protein is CASSVYHSQGYTF.

This sequence joins TRBV20-1 and TRBJ2-1; D might be TRBD2 (6 bases). V lost 0 bases, J lost 10 bases, and 7 bases lay in between. CDR3 length equals 11 residues. Germline-derived CDR1 and CDR2 are DFQATT and SNEGSKA (reference sequence). The CDR3: CSARESGEQFF. The CDR3 DNA reads TGCAGTGCTAGAGAGAGCGGGGAGCAGTTCTTC.

This clone was found once. The genes are TRBV11-2 and TRBJ1-1, with D possibly being TRBD1 (5 bases). Germline assignment: CDR1 SGHAT and CDR2 FQNNGV. The CDR3 runs 14 residues. Trimming left V 1 base short and J 2 bases short, with 8 bases between. CDR3 nucleotides: TGTGCCAGCAGCTTAGTAGGGGTTAACACTGAAGCTTTCTTT. Amino acid sequence: CASSLVGVNTEAFF.

The chain joins TRBV10-3 to TRBJ2-3; the match to TRBD2 covers 15 bases. Germline lookup yields CDR1 ENHRY and CDR2 SYGVKD. This CDR3 has 17 amino acids. Losses at the gene ends were 4 bases for V and 0 bases for J; bases not matched to a gene: 2. The CDR3 coding sequence is TGTGCCATCAGTGTGGGACTAGCGGGAGGAAGCACAGATACGCAGTATTTT. Translating gives CAISVGLAGGSTDTQYF.

This sequence joins TRBV5-6 and TRBJ2-1; 11 nucleotides align to TRBD2. This CDR3 comprises 14 residues. Germline CDR1 is SGHDT and CDR2 is YYEEEE. Trimming at V came to 5 bases and at J to 9 bases, leaving 7 bases not matched to a gene. The CDR3 region has the DNA TGTGCCAGCAGGTTAGCGGGAGGGCCCATTGAGCAGTTCTTC. This encodes CASRLAGGPIEQFF.

The chain links TRBV12-1 to TRBJ2-2; TRBD1 is taken as the D call from the table, unchecked against the DNA. TRBV12-1 is classified as a pseudogene. The CDR3 runs to 17 residues. The CDR3 bases are TGTGCCAGCAGCCCTCAGACAGGGAGAGCGAACACCGGGGAGCTGTTTTTT. The encoded protein is CASSPQTGRANTGELFF.

The chain employs TRBV3-1 (or the pseudogene TRBV3-2) and TRBJ1-4, with D perhaps matching TRBD1 (5 bases). CDR3 length equals 15 residues. V lost 0 bases, J lost 10 bases, and 15 bases lay in between. Looked up from germline, CDR1 is LGHDT and CDR2 is YNNKEL (reference sequence). In nucleotides, the CDR3 is TGTGCCAGCAGCCAAGAGGGGGGGAGATCTGGAAAACTGTTTTTT. Translated, it gives CASSQEGGRSGKLFF.

This clone has a handful of counts. The chain links TRBV4-2 to TRBJ2-6, with 13 nucleotides matching TRBD2. The CDR3 consists of 19 residues. V lost 5 bases, J lost 0 bases, and 7 bases stayed unmatched. Germline V CDR1 and CDR2: LGHNA, YNFKEQ. CDR3 sequence reads: CASSGWTSGGLSGANVLTF. The DNA for the CDR3 is TGTGCCAGCAGCGGGTGGACTAGCGGGGGCCTCTCTGGGGCCAACGTCCTGACTTTC.

V is TRBV18 and J is TRBJ1-1; D is perhaps TRBD1 (5 bases). Trimming pared 0 bases from V and 0 bases from J, leaving 11 bases between. Germline CDR1 and CDR2: KGHSH and LQKENI. This CDR3 contains 16 residues. In DNA, the CDR3 is TGTGCCAGCTCACCACCAGACAGAGTTATGAACACTGAAGCTTTCTTT. Its translation is CASSPPDRVMNTEAFF.

The V and J genes are TRBV29-1 and TRBJ2-7; 9 bases fit TRBD1. CDR1 and CDR2 (germline): SQVTM, ANQGSEA. Trimming at V came to 5 bases and at J to 4 bases, leaving 6 bases not matched to a gene. CDR3 length: 13 amino acids. The DNA of the CDR3 is TGCAGCGTTTCGGACAGGGGAGTGTACGAGCAGTACTTC. Protein product: CSVSDRGVYEQYF.